Listed below are T cell receptor beta chains from one sample, sequenced in a study of shared clonotypes between healthy human individuals. Only in-frame clones appear in the TCRdb table, and some are missing; sequencing was by immunoSEQ multiplex PCR. The sample lists approximately 500,000 clones, approximately 95% occurring once. The sample consisted of naive CD4+ T cells sorted from blood. These receptor sequences come from a woman aged 25 to 45 in good health. Each CDR3 is given with its conserved first and last residue. Fields, in order: D gene, clone size, J gene, V gene, CDR3 protein, CDR3 DNA. D genes are given only for firm matches. Rows give clone size only sometimes, using once, few, many, or a class for an expanded clone.

>NA|NA|TRBJ2-6|TRBV6-1
CASSDGGSGANVLTF
TGTGCCAGCAGTGACGGTGGGTCTGGGGCCAACGTCCTGACTTTC
>NA|NA|TRBJ2-6|TRBV28
CASSIDRVPGANVLTF
TGTGCCAGCAGTATAGATAGGGTGCCCGGGGCCAACGTCCTGACTTTC
>TRBD2|NA|TRBJ2-2|TRBV4-1
CASSQPGLAGGKTAAGELFF
TGCGCCAGCAGCCAGCCGGGACTAGCGGGAGGGAAAACAGCAGCCGGGGAGCTGTTTTTT
>TRBD1|NA|TRBJ1-2|TRBV7-9
CASSPGTGEGYTF
TGTGCCAGCAGCCCGGGGACAGGGGAAGGCTACACCTTC
>TRBD2|NA|TRBJ2-1|TRBV10-3
CAISGSGTSGINEQFF
TGTGCCATCAGTGGCTCCGGGACTAGCGGGATCAATGAGCAGTTCTTC
>NA|once|TRBJ2-7|TRBV29-1
CSVLRGTYEQYF
TGCAGCGTCCTCAGGGGCACCTACGAGCAGTACTTC
>NA|NA|TRBJ2-1|TRBV6-1
CASKEGTSSVNEQFF
TGTGCCAGCAAGGAGGGGACCTCCAGCGTCAATGAGCAGTTCTTC
>NA|NA|TRBJ2-2|TRBV5-6
CASSSGLHPGELFF
TGTGCCAGCAGCTCGGGACTTCATCCCGGGGAGCTGTTTTTT
>TRBD2|NA|TRBJ2-3|TRBV9
CASSSSSGRPTDTQYF
TGTGCCAGCAGCTCATCTAGCGGGAGGCCCACAGATACGCAGTATTTT
>TRBD2|NA|TRBJ2-2|TRBV28
CASSLALAGLQGAGELFF
TGTGCCAGCAGTTTAGCACTAGCGGGGCTTCAAGGAGCCGGGGAGCTGTTTTTT
>TRBD1|NA|TRBJ1-1|TRBV7-9
CASSLALGQDTEAFF
TGTGCCAGCAGCTTAGCGCTGGGACAGGACACTGAAGCTTTCTTT
>NA|NA|TRBJ2-3|TRBV29-1
CSADGSADTQYF
TGCAGCGCAGACGGTTCCGCAGATACGCAGTATTTT
>NA|once|TRBJ2-7|TRBV6-6
CASSYEPGLSLQYF
TGTGCCAGCAGTTATGAGCCGGGACTCTCTTTACAGTACTTC
>TRBD2|NA|TRBJ2-1|TRBV28
CASSLNASPTSGRFF
TGTGCCAGCAGTTTAAATGCCTCTCCCACTAGCGGGAGGTTCTTC
>NA|NA|TRBJ2-7|TRBV5-4
CASSLADRPLEQYF
TGTGCCAGCAGCTTGGCCGACAGGCCTCTTGAGCAGTACTTC
>NA|NA|TRBJ1-1|TRBV18
CASSPAQGNTEAFF
TGTGCCAGCTCACCTGCTCAGGGGAACACTGAAGCTTTCTTT
>NA|NA|TRBJ1-5|TRBV10-2
CASSDWVSGQGQPQHF
TGCGCCAGCAGTGATTGGGTTTCGGGGCAAGGGCAGCCCCAGCATTTT